A single sample gave rise to the 28 T cell receptor beta chains below, sequenced in a study of regulatory T cells in long-lasting Graves disease. Assembly of TCR beta libraries relied on iRepertoire HTBI primers together with Arm-PCR of CDR3 regions. TCRdb passed the multiplex PCR reads through MiXCR, listing each CDR3 protein once. The data contain about 470,000 distinct CDR3 sequences, under 15% of them singletons. Specified time point: newly diagnosed GD, antithyroid drugs for less than 3 months. From RNA extracted from PBMCs, the TCR library was made. Another study also made use of these data, one on T cells in Graves' hyperthyroidism and ophthalmopathy.

The material was peripheral blood mononuclear cells (PBMCs), obtained at new diagnosis, from a patient treated with antithyroid drugs. These receptors were collected from a woman aged 25 to 39 with Graves disease.

The table lists this clonotype with many counts. The chain has TRBV20-1 and TRBJ2-7, with 12 bases matching TRBD1. The CDR3 is 14 amino acids. J was trimmed by 4 bases and V by 0 bases; bases with no gene match: 1. Germline CDR1 DFQATT, CDR2 SNEGSKA (reference sequence). CDR3 DNA: TGCAGTGCTAGAGAGGGACAGGGGGCGTACGAGCAGTACTTC. Translated: CSAREGQGAYEQYF.

In its sample, this clonotype was seen many times. The J gene is TRBJ1-5, the V gene TRBV2; weak D call: TRBD1 (6 bases). Germline-derived CDR1 and CDR2 are SNHLY and FYNNEI. The CDR3 is 14 residues long. V lost 4 bases, J lost 7 bases, and 14 bases lay in between. The CDR3 coding sequence is TGTGCCAGCAGTGGTTTACAGGGTCAGCAGCCCCAGCATTTT. It codes for CASSGLQGQQPQHF.

This clonotype was observed many times. The chain joins TRBV7-8 to TRBJ2-3, with D uncertain. CDR3 length equals 14 residues. Trimming removed 5 bases at V and 5 bases at J, with 14 bases between. From germline, CDR1 is SGHVS and CDR2 FQNEAQ. CDR3 loop: CASSHEMVIDTQYF. The CDR3 DNA sequence: TGTGCCAGCAGCCACGAGATGGTCATAGATACGCAGTATTTT.

This clonotype was observed a few times. V gene TRBV30 combines with J gene TRBJ1-4; D gene uncertain. Trimming stripped 3 bases from V and 3 bases from J, with 14 bases between. The CDR3 covers 15 residues. CDR1 is GTSNPN and CDR2 is SVGIG in the germline V gene (reference sequence). The CDR3 bases are TGTGCCTGGAGGGAGGGAGTAGTTTCTAATGAAAAACTGTTTTTT. This sequence encodes CAWREGVVSNEKLFF.

This clonotype has ten or more counts. V usage is TRBV12-3 or TRBV12-4 and J usage is TRBJ2-2; perhaps TRBD1 as D (6 bases). The CDR3 covers 15 residues. Trimming took 6 bases from V and 5 from J, leaving 16 bases between them. CDR3 nucleotide sequence: TGTGCCAGCAGCGACAGGTCGTGGGGTACCGGGGAGCTGTTTTTT. The encoded protein is CASSDRSWGTGELFF.

The sample holds many counts of this clonotype. J is TRBJ2-7 and V is TRBV12-3 or TRBV12-4; the D gene is possibly TRBD2 (5 bases). CDR3 size: 14 residues. V shed 6 bases and J shed 2 bases, with 14 bases lying between them. CDR3 nucleotides: TGTGCCAGCAGCCCAATTGGGAGAGCCTACGAGCAGTACTTC. Translated, it gives CASSPIGRAYEQYF.

This chain joins TRBV9 and TRBJ2-1; D not resolved. Trimming shortened V by 1 base and J by 8 bases, and 4 bases separated the two germline ends. Germline-derived CDR1 and CDR2 are SGDLS and YYNGEE. This CDR3 spans 11 amino acids. The CDR3 sequence: CASSVSHEQFF. The DNA for the CDR3 is TGTGCCAGCAGCGTATCTCATGAGCAGTTCTTC.

This chain uses TRBV14 with TRBJ2-1; 9 bases are shared with TRBD2. The ends lost 4 bases at V and 9 bases at J; junction bases unmatched: 10. Looked up from germline, CDR1 is SGHDN and CDR2 is FVKESK. The CDR3 has 15 residues. CDR3 nucleotide sequence: TGTGCCAGCAGCCGGACTAGCGTACAGGCCATTGAGCAGTTCTTC. Translating it yields CASSRTSVQAIEQFF.

This clonotype was seen only a few times. The J gene is TRBJ2-2, the V gene TRBV27, with a possible D match to TRBD1 (5 bases). V lost 3 bases and J lost 8, with 22 bases in between. The germline gives CDR1 MNHEY, CDR2 SMNVEV (reference sequence). CDR3 length equals 17 residues. The CDR3 DNA reads as TGTGCCAGCAGTTTGTTGGTAGTTCATATGGGGCGGGGGGAGCTGTTTTTT. Residues: CASSLLVVHMGRGELFF.

The rearrangement uses TRBV4-1 and TRBJ2-3, with TRBD2 matching over 13 bases. CDR1 and CDR2 from the germline V gene are MGHRA and YSYEKL. The CDR3 has 17 amino acids. J was trimmed by 1 base and V by 2 bases; bases with no gene match: 3. CDR3 sequence (DNA): TGCGCCAGCAGCCAACCCGGACTAGCGGGAGGCACAGATACGCAGTATTTT. Translated, it gives CASSQPGLAGGTDTQYF.

This sequence joins TRBV24-1 and TRBJ1-2, with 7 bases fitting TRBD1. The CDR3 has 14 residues. V was pared by 4 bases and J by 4 bases, with 5 bases of the junction left unmatched. Germline V gives CDR1 KGHDR, CDR2 SFDVKD. The CDR3 region has the DNA TGTGCCACCAGTGACCCGGGACAGCTCTATGGCTACACCTTC. This encodes CATSDPGQLYGYTF.

This clonotype was observed a few times. V and J are TRBV20-1 and TRBJ1-2, with D perhaps matching TRBD1 (5 bases). From germline, CDR1 is DFQATT and CDR2 SNEGSKA (reference sequence). This CDR3 is 13 amino acids long. The V gene lost 6 bases and the J gene lost 4 bases, with 15 bases spanning the gap. DNA for the CDR3: TGCAGTGCGGCACCGGGACTTATCTATGGCTACACCTTC. It yields the protein CSAAPGLIYGYTF.

This clonotype was picked up many times. The chain is built from TRBV20-1 and TRBJ2-3, with 8 bases matching TRBD2. Trimming took 5 bases from V and 2 from J; bases not matched to a gene: 9. CDR3 length: 15 amino acids. Germline V gives CDR1 DFQATT, CDR2 SNEGSKA (reference sequence). The CDR3 DNA is TGCAGTGCTCCAACGGGGGGGATGGTCACAGATACGCAGTATTTT. Protein product: CSAPTGGMVTDTQYF.

The V gene is TRBV7-2, the J gene TRBJ2-3, with 11 bases aligning to TRBD2. CDR1 and CDR2 (germline): SGHTA, FQGNSA. CDR3 length: 15 residues. The V and J ends lost 3 bases and 6 bases, in that order; junction bases with no gene match: 5. The CDR3 DNA follows: TGTGCCAGCAGCTTCGAACTAGCGGGAGAGGATACGCAGTATTTT. This gives the protein CASSFELAGEDTQYF.

This clonotype has at least ten counts. The J gene is TRBJ2-3, the V gene TRBV28, with TRBD1 identical over 7 bases. J was trimmed by 2 bases and V by 1 base; bases with no gene match: 12. Germline CDR1 and CDR2: MDHEN and SYDVKM. The CDR3 length is 18 residues. The CDR3 DNA reads TGTGCCAGCAGTTTATTACAGGGGCTAGCCGGAACCACAGATACGCAGTATTTT. Translating it yields CASSLLQGLAGTTDTQYF.

Many counts were recorded for this clonotype. The chain employs TRBV7-2 and TRBJ2-7; 12 nucleotides agree with TRBD2. Per the germline V gene, CDR1 is SGHTA and CDR2 is FQGNSA. CDR3 length equals 15 residues. Unmatched junction bases numbered 6, after V lost 5 bases and J lost 4 bases. The CDR3 loop is CASSPTSGSYYEQYF. CDR3 in DNA: TGTGCCAGCAGCCCGACTAGCGGGAGTTATTACGAGCAGTACTTC. The full variable domain, with the rest looked up from reference TRBV7-2 and TRBJ2-7, is GAGVSQSPSNKVTEKGKDVELRCDPISGHTALYWYRQSLGQGLEFLIYFQGNSAPDKSGLPSDRFSAERTGGSVSTLTIQRTQQEDSAVYLCASSPTSGSYYEQYFGPGTRLTVT.

This clonotype was recorded many times. V usage is TRBV18 and J usage is TRBJ2-7, with 7 bases that match TRBD1. V was clipped by 3 bases and J by 5 bases; unmatched bases: 7. CDR1 and CDR2 (germline): KGHSH, LQKENI. CDR3 length: 14 residues. CDR3 nucleotides: TGTGCCAGCTCACCCGGGACAGTTCGGGACGAGCAGTACTTC. Translated, it gives CASSPGTVRDEQYF.

Only a few counts were recorded for this clonotype. This rearrangement joins TRBV27 to TRBJ2-1, with 7 nucleotides matching TRBD1. This CDR3 is built from 13 residues. V shed 7 bases and J 6 bases; nucleotides not matched to a gene: 6. Germline CDR1 and CDR2: MNHEY and SMNVEV (reference sequence). The CDR3 DNA reads as TGTGCCAGCAACCCGGGACAGTCCAATGAGCAGTTCTTC. Encoded protein: CASNPGQSNEQFF.

Points on this clonotype: It is likely a read error: a sequence one base away is far more abundant. The CDR3 DNA follows: TGTGCCAGCGGGTTGGAGCCCGTCGAAGAGACCCAGTACTTC. It encodes CASGLEPVEETQYF. This rearrangement joins TRBV6-4 to TRBJ2-5, with unresolved D. Germline CDR1 MRHNA, CDR2 SNTAGT. The CDR3 contains 14 residues. V lost 8 bases to trimming and J lost 3 bases, with 16 bases between them.

This clonotype was counted a few times. The chain joins TRBV29-1 to TRBJ1-2; TRBD1 is a possible D gene (5 bases). Germline V gene lookup returns CDR1 SQVTM and CDR2 ANQGSEA. The CDR3 covers 14 residues. Trimming took 6 bases from V and 0 from J, leaving 14 bases between them. CDR3 sequence reads: CSVYNRKTNYGYTF. The CDR3 nucleotides are TGCAGCGTATACAACAGGAAAACTAACTATGGCTACACCTTC.

Many counts were recorded for this clonotype. The J gene is TRBJ2-3, the V gene TRBV5-1, with TRBD1 matching over 7 bases. Unmatched junction bases numbered 13, after V lost 5 bases and J lost 4 bases. The CDR3 totals 16 residues. CDR1 and CDR2 from the germline V gene are SGHRS and YFSETQ. CDR3 region: CASRPLRQGLADTQYF. The DNA for the CDR3 is TGCGCCAGCAGACCTCTCCGACAGGGTTTGGCAGATACGCAGTATTTT. Variable domain in full (rest from reference TRBV5-1 and TRBJ2-3): KAGVTQTPRYLIKTRGQQVTLSCSPISGHRSVSWYQQTPGQGLQFLFEYFSETQRNKGNFPGRFSGRQFSNSRSEMNVSTLELGDSALYLCASRPLRQGLADTQYFGPGTRLTVL.

This clonotype was observed at least ten times. This chain joins TRBV20-1 and TRBJ2-5, with TRBD1 matching over 9 bases. The CDR3 is 14 residues long. The ends lost 6 bases at V and 5 bases at J; junction bases unmatched: 10. Germline V gene data show CDR1 as DFQATT and CDR2 as SNEGSKA (reference sequence). The CDR3 DNA reads TGCAGTGCCGGGACAGGGAGTAGGTGGGAGACCCAGTACTTC. It codes for CSAGTGSRWETQYF.

The V and J genes are TRBV2 and TRBJ1-2; 9 bases agree with TRBD1. J gave up 4 bases and V 11 bases, and 8 bases lay outside the gene matches. The CDR3 sequence is 13 residues long. In germline, CDR1 is SNHLY, CDR2 FYNNEI. This chain's CDR3 is CAREDRGSYGYTF. The CDR3 region has the DNA TGTGCCCGCGAGGACAGGGGAAGCTATGGCTACACCTTC.

A few counts support this clonotype. This chain connects TRBV7-2 to TRBJ2-1; 12 bases align to TRBD1. There are 15 residues in the CDR3. In germline, CDR1 is SGHTA, CDR2 FQGNSA. Germline trimming cut 6 bases from V and 8 bases from J; bases unmatched to any gene: 8. CDR3 sequence reads: CASSSPGQGAYEQFF. In DNA, the CDR3 is TGTGCCAGCAGTTCCCCGGGACAGGGGGCCTATGAGCAGTTCTTC.

This clonotype came up a few times. The chain combines TRBV30 with TRBJ1-1, with no clear D. With 4 bases removed from V and 1 base from J, the gap between germline ends came to 22 bases. Germline V gene data show CDR1 as GTSNPN and CDR2 as SVGIG (reference sequence). The CDR3 is 17 residues long. CDR3 residues: CAWTDGRWGRPNTEAFF. CDR3 nucleotides: TGTGCCTGGACCGACGGAAGATGGGGTAGACCGAACACTGAAGCTTTCTTT.

The V gene is TRBV20-1, the J gene TRBJ1-1; D is unclear. Germline assignment: CDR1 DFQATT and CDR2 SNEGSKA (reference sequence). The V end was cut by 3 bases, the J end by 0 bases, with 11 bases between. The CDR3 covers 14 residues. The CDR3, as DNA: TGCAGTGCTAGCGATCTAACGATGAACACTGAAGCTTTCTTT. Residues: CSASDLTMNTEAFF.

There are many counts of this clonotype. The gene calls are TRBV28 and TRBJ2-4; maybe TRBD1 (6 bases). The V gene lost 0 bases and the J gene lost 8 bases, with 17 bases spanning the gap. There are 16 residues in the CDR3. From germline, CDR1 is MDHEN and CDR2 SYDVKM. CDR3 amino acids: CASSLWPGERFDIQYF. In DNA form, the CDR3 reads TGTGCCAGCAGTTTATGGCCAGGGGAGAGGTTCGACATTCAGTACTTC.

Remarks on this clonotype: Here the CDR3 omits its conserved ending phenylalanine or tryptophan, so a read error is the likely source. The chain has TRBV19 and TRBJ1-3; D gene uncertain. CDR1 LNHDA and CDR2 SQIVND come from the germline V gene (reference sequence). V was pared by 3 bases and J by 4 bases, with 4 bases between. CDR3 length: 12 amino acids. The CDR3 DNA reads as TGTGCCAGTAGTATTCAGGGAAACACCATATATTCT. Encoded protein: CASSIQGNTIYS.